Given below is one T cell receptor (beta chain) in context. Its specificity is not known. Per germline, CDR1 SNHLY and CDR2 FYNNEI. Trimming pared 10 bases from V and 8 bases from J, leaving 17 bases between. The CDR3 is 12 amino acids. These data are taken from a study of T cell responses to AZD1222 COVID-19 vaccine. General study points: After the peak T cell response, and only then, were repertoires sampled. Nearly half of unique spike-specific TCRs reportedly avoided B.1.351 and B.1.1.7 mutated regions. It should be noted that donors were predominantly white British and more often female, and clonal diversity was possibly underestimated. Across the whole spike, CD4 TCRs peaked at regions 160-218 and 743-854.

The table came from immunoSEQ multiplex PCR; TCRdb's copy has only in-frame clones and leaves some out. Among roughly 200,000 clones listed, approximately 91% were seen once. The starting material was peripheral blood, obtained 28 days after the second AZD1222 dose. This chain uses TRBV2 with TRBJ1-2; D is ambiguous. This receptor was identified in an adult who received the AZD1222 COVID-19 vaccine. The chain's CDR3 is CATSETAGGYTF. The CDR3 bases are TGTGCCACCTCGGAGACCGCCGGGGGCTACACCTTC.